The source of this T cell receptor beta chain is a study of blood T cell repertoires in COVID-19. Germline CDR1 reads MNHEY; CDR2 reads SVGAGI. The CDR3 extends over 14 amino acids. V gave up 8 bases and J gave up 4 bases, with 18 bases separating them. Generated by immunoSEQ multiplex PCR, the TCRdb table keeps only in-frame clones and is missing some. The sample has more than 250,000 clones, approximately 82% seen once. Sequenced: PBMCs or T cells enriched from blood (not recorded which). The rearrangement joins TRBV6-5 to TRBJ2-7, with D possibly TRBD2 on 6 matching bases. The clonotype was recovered from a man aged 35 to 55 who had been exposed to COVID-19. The CDR3 protein is CASGGRPTGYEQYF. The CDR3 DNA sequence: TGTGCCAGCGGAGGGAGACCCACCGGATACGAGCAGTACTTC.